These 4 T cell receptor beta chains were all obtained from the same sample, sequenced in a study of blood T cell repertoires in COVID-19 (dated by TCRdb to about 2020). The receptor library was made with the immunoSEQ multiplex PCR assay. TCRdb took over this immuneACCESS table, retaining in-frame rearrangements with V and J assigned. Such tables are incomplete; in checked studies, under half of the missing clones stem from an unresolved V gene, and the remainder is unexplained. Within this sample are around 80,000 clones, with about 68% of them counted one time only. The ten biggest clones cover roughly 5.6% of the sample. The sequenced sample was peripheral blood. Receptors were obtained from a middle-aged man with active or convalescent COVID-19.

This chain joins TRBV5-1 and TRBJ2-1; 7 bases align to TRBD1. The V gene end was trimmed by 8 bases and the J gene end by 0 bases; junction bases not matched to a gene: 8. Germline V gene sequence: CDR1 SGHRS, CDR2 YFSETQ. The CDR3 totals 15 residues. Here the CDR3 reads CASKDRSFSYNEQFF. DNA for the CDR3: TGCGCCAGTAAGGACAGGTCCTTCTCCTACAATGAGCAGTTCTTC. The variable domain in full, completed from reference TRBV5-1 and TRBJ2-1, reads KAGVTQTPRYLIKTRGQQVTLSCSPISGHRSVSWYQQTPGQGLQFLFEYFSETQRNKGNFPGRFSGRQFSNSRSEMNVSTLELGDSALYLCASKDRSFSYNEQFFGPGTRLTVL.

The chain links TRBV18 to TRBJ1-1; 11 positions match TRBD1. This CDR3 is 15 amino acids long. The germline V gene has CDR1 KGHSH and CDR2 LQKENI. The J segment lost 1 base and the V segment lost 5 bases, leaving 3 bases of the junction unmatched. The CDR3 DNA reads TGTGCCAGCTCAAGGACAGGGGGCAAGAACACTGAAGCTTTCTTT. It encodes CASSRTGGKNTEAFF.

This chain joins TRBV5-1 and TRBJ2-3; 10 nucleotides line up with TRBD2. Germline trimming cut 4 bases from V and 8 bases from J; bases unmatched to any gene: 16. Germline-derived CDR1 and CDR2 are SGHRS and YFSETQ. The CDR3 is 17 amino acids. CDR3 DNA: TGCGCCAGCAGCGTAGCCAGTTCCAGCGGGGGGGCAGGTACGCAGTATTTT. Translation: CASSVASSSGGAGTQYF.

The genes are TRBV18 and TRBJ2-3, with TRBD2 as a possible D gene (5 bases). The germline V gene encodes CDR1 KGHSH and CDR2 LQKENI. The germline V and J ends were trimmed by 8 bases and 4 bases, with 19 bases remaining between them. The CDR3 runs 15 residues. The CDR3 loop reads CASGPRASLPDTQYF. In DNA, the CDR3 is TGTGCCAGCGGACCGCGGGCTAGCCTCCCAGATACGCAGTATTTT.